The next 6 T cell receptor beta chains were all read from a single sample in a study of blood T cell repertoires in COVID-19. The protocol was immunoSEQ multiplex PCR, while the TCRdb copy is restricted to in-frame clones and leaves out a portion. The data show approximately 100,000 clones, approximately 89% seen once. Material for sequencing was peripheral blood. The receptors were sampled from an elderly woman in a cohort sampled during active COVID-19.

CDR3 DNA sequence: TGCGCCAGCAGCCAGGACAGGGGTGTCACTGAAGCTTTCTTT. It yields the protein CASSQDRGVTEAFF. The J gene is TRBJ1-1, the V gene TRBV5-1; 9 nucleotides match TRBD1. The CDR3 has 14 residues. J lost 4 bases, V lost 4 bases, and 5 bases had no gene match. Germline lookup yields CDR1 SGHRS and CDR2 YFSETQ.

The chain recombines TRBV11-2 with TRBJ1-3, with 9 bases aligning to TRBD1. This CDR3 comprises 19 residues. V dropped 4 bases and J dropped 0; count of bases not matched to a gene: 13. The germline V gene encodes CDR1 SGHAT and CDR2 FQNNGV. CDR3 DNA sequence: TGTGCCAGCAGCTCCGCTTCGGGACAGGGCATTAGCTCTGGAAACACCATATATTTT. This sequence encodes CASSSASGQGISSGNTIYF.

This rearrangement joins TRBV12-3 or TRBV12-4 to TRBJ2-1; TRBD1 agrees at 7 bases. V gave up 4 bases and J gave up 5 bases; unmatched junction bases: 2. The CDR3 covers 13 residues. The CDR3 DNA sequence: TGTGCCAGCAGTTCCGGGACAGACAATGAGCAGTTCTTC. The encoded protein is CASSSGTDNEQFF.

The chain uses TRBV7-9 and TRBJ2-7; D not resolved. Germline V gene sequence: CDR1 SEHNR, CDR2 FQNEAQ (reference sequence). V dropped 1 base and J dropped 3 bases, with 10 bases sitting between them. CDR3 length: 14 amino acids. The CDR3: CASSLELGIYEQYF. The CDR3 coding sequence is TGTGCCAGCAGCTTAGAGCTAGGAATCTACGAGCAGTACTTC.

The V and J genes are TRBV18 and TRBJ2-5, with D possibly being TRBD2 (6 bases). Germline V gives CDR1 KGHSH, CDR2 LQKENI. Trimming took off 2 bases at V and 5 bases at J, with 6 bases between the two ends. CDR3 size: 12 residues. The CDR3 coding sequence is TGTGCCAGCTCACCAGGGGGGGAGACCCAGTACTTC. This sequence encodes CASSPGGETQYF.

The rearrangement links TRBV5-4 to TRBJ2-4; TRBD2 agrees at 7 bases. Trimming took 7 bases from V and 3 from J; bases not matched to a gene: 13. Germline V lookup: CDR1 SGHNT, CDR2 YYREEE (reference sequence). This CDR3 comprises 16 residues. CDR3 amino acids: CASGPRDYTIKNIQYF. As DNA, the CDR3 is TGTGCCAGCGGACCCCGGGACTACACTATCAAAAACATTCAGTACTTC.